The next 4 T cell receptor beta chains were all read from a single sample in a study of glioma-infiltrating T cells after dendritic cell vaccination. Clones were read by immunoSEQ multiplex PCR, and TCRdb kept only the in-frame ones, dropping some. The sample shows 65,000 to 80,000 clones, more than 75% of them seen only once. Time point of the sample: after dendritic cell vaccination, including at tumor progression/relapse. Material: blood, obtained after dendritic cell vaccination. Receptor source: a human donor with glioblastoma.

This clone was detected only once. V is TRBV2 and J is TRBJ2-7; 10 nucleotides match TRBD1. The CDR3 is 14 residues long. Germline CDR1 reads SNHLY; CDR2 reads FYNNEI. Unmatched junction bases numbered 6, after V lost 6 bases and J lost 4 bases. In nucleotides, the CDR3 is TGTGCCAGCAGGGAGACAGGGGGCCGATACGAGCAGTACTTC. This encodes CASRETGGRYEQYF.

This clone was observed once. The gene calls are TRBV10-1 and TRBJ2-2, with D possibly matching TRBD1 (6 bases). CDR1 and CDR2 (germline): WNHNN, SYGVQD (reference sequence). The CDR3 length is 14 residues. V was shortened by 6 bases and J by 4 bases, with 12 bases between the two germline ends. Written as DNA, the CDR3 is TGCGCCAGCAGCGATACAGGGAGCACCGGGGAGCTGTTTTTT. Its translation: CASSDTGSTGELFF.

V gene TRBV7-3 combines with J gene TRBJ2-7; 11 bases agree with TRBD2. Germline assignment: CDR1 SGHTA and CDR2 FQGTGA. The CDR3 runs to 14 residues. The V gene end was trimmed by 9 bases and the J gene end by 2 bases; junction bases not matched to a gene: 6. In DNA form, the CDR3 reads TGTGCCAGGAAGACTAGCGGGACCCCCTACGAGCAGTACTTC. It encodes CARKTSGTPYEQYF.

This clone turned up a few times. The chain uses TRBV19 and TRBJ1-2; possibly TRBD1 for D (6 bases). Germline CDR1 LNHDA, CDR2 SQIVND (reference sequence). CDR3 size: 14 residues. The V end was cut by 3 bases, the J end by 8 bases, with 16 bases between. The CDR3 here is CASSMGHRVGGYTF. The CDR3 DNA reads TGTGCCAGTAGTATGGGGCACAGGGTGGGAGGCTACACCTTC.